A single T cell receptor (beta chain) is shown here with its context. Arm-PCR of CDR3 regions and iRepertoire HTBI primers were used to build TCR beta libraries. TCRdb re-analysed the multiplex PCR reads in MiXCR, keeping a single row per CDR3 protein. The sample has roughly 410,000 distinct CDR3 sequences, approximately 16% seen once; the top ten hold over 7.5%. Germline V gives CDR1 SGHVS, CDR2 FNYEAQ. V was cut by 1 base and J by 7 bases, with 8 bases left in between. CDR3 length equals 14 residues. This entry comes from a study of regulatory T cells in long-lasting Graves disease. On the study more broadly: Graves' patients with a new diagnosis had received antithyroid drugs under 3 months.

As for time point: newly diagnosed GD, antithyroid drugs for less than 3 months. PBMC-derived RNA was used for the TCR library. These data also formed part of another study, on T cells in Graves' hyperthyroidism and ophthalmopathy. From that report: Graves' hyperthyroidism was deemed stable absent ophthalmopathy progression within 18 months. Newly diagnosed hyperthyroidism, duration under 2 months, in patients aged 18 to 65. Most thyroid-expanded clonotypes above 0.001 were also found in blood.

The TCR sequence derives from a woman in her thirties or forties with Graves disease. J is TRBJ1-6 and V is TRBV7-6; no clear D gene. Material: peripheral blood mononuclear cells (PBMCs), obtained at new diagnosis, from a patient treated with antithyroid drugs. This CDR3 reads CASSLEFGNSPLHF. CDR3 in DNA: TGTGCCAGCAGCTTAGAATTTGGGAATTCACCCCTCCACTTT. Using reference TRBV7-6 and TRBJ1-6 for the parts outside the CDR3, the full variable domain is GAGVSQSPRYKVTKRGQDVALRCDPISGHVSLYWYRQALGQGPEFLTYFNYEAQQDKSGLPNDRFSAERPEGSISTLTIQRTEQRDSAMYRCASSLEFGNSPLHFGNGTRLTVT.